This record concerns one TCR beta chain sequence. Antigen specificity is unknown. The data originate from a study of cytomegalovirus exposure and HLA in healthy donors. On the study more broadly: Per a later analysis, the approximately 690 first-cohort and approximately 120 validation repertoires shared one platform. Whole-study results and caveats: Most sequenced TCRs were rare (though some public TCRs occurred in many donors). Among TCR beta chains, those listed as cytomegalovirus-associated numbered some 170. Specific recognition of CMV antigens was confirmed in vitro for a few chains (all CMV-associated).

V was cut by 0 bases and J by 2 bases, with 6 bases left in between. Per germline, CDR1 SGDLS and CDR2 YYNGEE. The length of the CDR3 is 14 residues. Sequencing was performed with immunoSEQ multiplex PCR; in TCRdb, only in-frame clones are kept and a portion is missing. The data contain around 100,000 clones, just under 95% of them singletons. V usage is TRBV9 and J usage is TRBJ1-5; D ambiguous. This receptor was obtained from a woman aged 18-35 years in good health and CMV-seronegative. The sample taken for sequencing was PBMCs. CDR3 sequence reads: CASSVEGGNQPQHF. The CDR3 bases are TGTGCCAGCAGCGTAGAGGGAGGCAATCAGCCCCAGCATTTT.